The T cell receptor (beta chain) described here comes from a study of blood T cells in healthy people across ages (dated by TCRdb to the mid-2010s). For context, the study as a whole: In model experiments, template switching captured about one uniquely barcoded TCR beta cDNA molecule for every two T cells. Using deep sequencing normalized with unique cDNA molecular identifiers, the study measured how TCR beta repertoire diversity changes with age. The donors were split into four age groups: young (average around 15 years), middle-aged (39), aged (approximately 60) and long-lived (over 75). The study analyzed two additional independent replicas of 1 million unique cDNA reads from the same blood draw for two donors, one aged 18 to 29 and one aged 80 or older.

Donors were 35 to 40 systemically healthy Caucasian individuals from Russia aged roughly 6 to 90 years. Each donor gave approximately 9.3 milliliters of peripheral blood, collected into EDTA-treated Vacutainer tubes. Ficoll-Paque density-gradient centrifugation was used to isolate PBMCs, with at least 6 million obtained per sample. Total RNA, at least 6 micrograms per sample, was extracted from PBMCs with Trizol reagent. For every donor, an aliquot of PBMCs went through flow cytometry to measure the percentages of naive CD45RAhigh/CD27high T cells. This clonotype was picked up one time. Its antigen is not yet known. A much larger clone is a single base away; this may be a read error. The CDR3, cysteine through phenylalanine, is 14 amino acids long. The read is trimmed to its CDR3 DNA, 42 bases read in frame from base 1. The germline V gene (reference sequence) supplies CDR1 GTSNPN and CDR2 SVGIG. Library generation was performed with 5' RACE. The sequencer was an Illumina HiSeq 2500. The second PCR ran for roughly 7 to 11 cycles and used a J-beta primer mix along with a sample-barcoded 5' primer. A template-switch 5' adaptor carrying 12 random nucleotides introduced a unique molecular identifier onto each TCR beta cDNA molecule. Each sample yielded at least 2.5 million CDR3-containing paired-end reads. The Mint cDNA synthesis kit, primed by a TRBC-specific oligonucleotide, was used to synthesize first-strand cDNA from all RNA. Following uracil-DNA glycosylase treatment, all cDNA underwent a first 18-cycle PCR with the universal primers M1SS and BC2_uni_R. As for the original processing: Normalization of each sample was performed by random selection of 1 million high-quality reads, each carrying a distinct molecular identifier. Reads with shared molecular identifiers were discarded instead of being binned into consensus sequences. MiTCR, with a Q25 quality threshold and the strictest error-elimination algorithm, was used for CDR3 identification, clonotype clustering and error correction. Lower-bound total TCR beta diversity was estimated with a nonparametric unseen species model using Euler transformation. TCRdb ran its own pipeline on the public reads, namely fastp trimming at Q25 and MiXCR clone calling, and kept in-frame beta chains. Entries that share a CDR3 protein sequence are merged under the most common genes and DNA. The V and J calls, along with clone size, are taken from TCRdb and not from the paper's own processing. This sample gives some 940,000 distinct CDR3 sequences in total; about 27% of them show up just once. The ten largest clonotypes hold roughly 10% of the sample.

The investigation overall reported the following: Estimates of total diversity from one million sequenced T cells were regarded as lower bounds and underestimates. The long-lived group showed more naive CD4+ T cells, fewer expanded clones and increased TCR diversity than the aged group, suggesting age selection. Because the CMV infection status of the donors was unknown, age-related changes in expanded clonotypes may potentially have been confounded. Conclusive comparison of naive and antigen-experienced compartments was prevented by the profiling of bulk unsorted PBMCs. As age increased, observed TCR beta diversity per million T cells dropped in a roughly linear way, and a significant reduction was already evident by age 40. The percentage of naive T cells measured by flow cytometry correlated strongly with observed TCR beta diversity.

This same sample was also part of a study on T cells of mothers and their children. As that second paper reports: Donors were nine systemically healthy Caucasian individuals: three mothers and their six children. cDNA synthesis used all of the extracted RNA, with approximately 1.4 ug of RNA in each 15 ul reaction. In the second PCR, the M1S primer added sample barcodes and 2-4 random nucleotides. Over 9 million TCR beta CDR3 reads came from each mother, compared with 3.3 million or so reads from each child. TCR recombination output is similarly shaped by thymic selection in related and unrelated pairs, with a minor effect exerted by inherited differences. Normalized repertoire overlap in related mother-child pairs was always slightly higher than in unrelated mother-child pairs, but the difference was never significant. Persistent microchimeric T cell clones were not detected, at a sensitivity of 95 to 100 clones per million clonotypes. Deep NGS was used in the study to compare the TCR beta repertoires of mothers and children and to look for features that separate related mother-child pairs from unrelated individuals. The mean age was roughly 40 +/- 4 years for the mothers and around 11 +/- 4 years for the children. After adapters were ligated using NEBNext reagents, the libraries underwent 100+100 nt paired-end sequencing on an Illumina HiSeq 2000. To prevent cross-contamination, the mother and child libraries were prepared one month apart and sequenced in separate runs. Each donor had between roughly 450,000 and 2,100,000 distinct TCR beta clonotypes identified. Naive TCR beta clonotypes were estimated from low-frequency clonotypes matched to each donor's FACS-determined naive share, without sorting.

Sample: blood. The chain employs TRBV30 and TRBJ2-7, and TRBD2 may be the D gene, going by 6 matching bases. The clonotype was recovered from a woman in her 40s in good health. The CDR3 in this case is CAWTPLEGTYERYF. In nucleotide form, the sequence is TGTGCCTGGACCCCCCTGGAGGGTACCTACGAGCGGTACTTC.